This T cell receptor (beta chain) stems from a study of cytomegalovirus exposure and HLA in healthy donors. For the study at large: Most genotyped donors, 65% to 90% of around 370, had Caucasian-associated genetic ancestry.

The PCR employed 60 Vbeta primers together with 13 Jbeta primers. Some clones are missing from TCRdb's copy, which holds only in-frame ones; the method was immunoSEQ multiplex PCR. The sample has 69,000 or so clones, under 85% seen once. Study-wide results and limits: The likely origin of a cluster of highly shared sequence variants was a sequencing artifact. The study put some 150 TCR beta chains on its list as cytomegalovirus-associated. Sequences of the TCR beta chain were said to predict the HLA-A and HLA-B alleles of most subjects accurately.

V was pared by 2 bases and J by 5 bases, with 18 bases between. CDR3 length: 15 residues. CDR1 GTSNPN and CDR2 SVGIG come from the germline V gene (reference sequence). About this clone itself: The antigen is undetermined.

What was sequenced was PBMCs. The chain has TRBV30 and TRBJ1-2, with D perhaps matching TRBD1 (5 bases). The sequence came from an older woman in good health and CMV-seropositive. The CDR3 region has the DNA TGTGCCTGGAGTCCTTGGGACTGGAGAGAGTATGGCTACACCTTC. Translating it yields CAWSPWDWREYGYTF.